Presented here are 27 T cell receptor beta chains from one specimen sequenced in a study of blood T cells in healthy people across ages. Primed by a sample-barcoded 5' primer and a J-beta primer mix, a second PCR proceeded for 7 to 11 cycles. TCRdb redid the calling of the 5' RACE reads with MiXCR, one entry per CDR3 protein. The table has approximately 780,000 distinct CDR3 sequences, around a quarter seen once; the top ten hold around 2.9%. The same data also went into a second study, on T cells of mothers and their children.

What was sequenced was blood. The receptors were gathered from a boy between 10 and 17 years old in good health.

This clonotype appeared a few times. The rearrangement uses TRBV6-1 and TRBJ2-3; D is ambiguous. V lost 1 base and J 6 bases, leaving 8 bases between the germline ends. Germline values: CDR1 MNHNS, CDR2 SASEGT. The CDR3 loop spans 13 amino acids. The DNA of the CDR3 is TGTGCCAGCAGTGAAGGTTGGGTGGATACGCAGTATTTT. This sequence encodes CASSEGWVDTQYF.

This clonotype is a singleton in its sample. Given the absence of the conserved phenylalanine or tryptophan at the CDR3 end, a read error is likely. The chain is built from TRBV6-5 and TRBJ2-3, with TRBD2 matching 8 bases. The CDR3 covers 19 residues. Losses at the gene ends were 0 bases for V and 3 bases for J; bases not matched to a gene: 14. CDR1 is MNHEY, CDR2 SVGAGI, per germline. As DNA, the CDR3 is TGTGCCAGCAGTTACTCGATCGACGTCTTAGCGGGGCGGACAGATACGCAGTATCTT. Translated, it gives CASSYSIDVLAGRTDTQYL.

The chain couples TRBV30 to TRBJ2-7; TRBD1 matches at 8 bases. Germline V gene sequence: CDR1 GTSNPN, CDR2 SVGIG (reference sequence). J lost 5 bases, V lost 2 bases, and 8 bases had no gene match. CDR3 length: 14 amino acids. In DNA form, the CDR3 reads TGTGCCTGGAGTCGAGGACAGGGTAGGAACGAGCAGTACTTC. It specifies CAWSRGQGRNEQYF.

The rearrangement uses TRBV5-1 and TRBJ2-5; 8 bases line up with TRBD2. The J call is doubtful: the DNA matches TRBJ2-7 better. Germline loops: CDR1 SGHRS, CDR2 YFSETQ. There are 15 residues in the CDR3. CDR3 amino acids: CASSLDPGGTYEQYF. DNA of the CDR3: TGCGCCAGCAGCTTGGACCCGGGGGGGACCTACGAGCAGTACTTC.

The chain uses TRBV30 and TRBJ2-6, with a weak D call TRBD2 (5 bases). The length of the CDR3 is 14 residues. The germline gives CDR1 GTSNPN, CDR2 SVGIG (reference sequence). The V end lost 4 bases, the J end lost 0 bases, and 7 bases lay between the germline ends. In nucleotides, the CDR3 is TGTGCCTGGACTCGGGGCTCTGGGGCCAACGTCCTGACTTTC. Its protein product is CAWTRGSGANVLTF.

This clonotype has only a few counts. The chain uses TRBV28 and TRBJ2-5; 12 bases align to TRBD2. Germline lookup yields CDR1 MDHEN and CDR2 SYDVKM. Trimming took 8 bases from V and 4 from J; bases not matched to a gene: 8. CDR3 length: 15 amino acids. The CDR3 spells CASLRLAGVPETQYF. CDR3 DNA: TGTGCCAGCCTCCGACTAGCGGGAGTACCAGAGACCCAGTACTTC.

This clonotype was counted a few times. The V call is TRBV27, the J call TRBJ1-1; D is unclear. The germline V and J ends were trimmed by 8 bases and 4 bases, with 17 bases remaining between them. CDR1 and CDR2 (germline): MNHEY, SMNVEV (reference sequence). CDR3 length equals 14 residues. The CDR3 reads CASLTSPRSTEAFF. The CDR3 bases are TGTGCCAGCCTAACGAGTCCACGGTCCACTGAAGCTTTCTTT.

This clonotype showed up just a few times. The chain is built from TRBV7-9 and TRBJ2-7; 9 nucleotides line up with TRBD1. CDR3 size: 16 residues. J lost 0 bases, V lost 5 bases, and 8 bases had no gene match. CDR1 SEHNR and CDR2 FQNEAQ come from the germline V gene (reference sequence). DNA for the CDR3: TGTGCCAGCAGCCCCATCCGGGACAGGGCCTCCTACGAGCAGTACTTC. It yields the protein CASSPIRDRASYEQYF.

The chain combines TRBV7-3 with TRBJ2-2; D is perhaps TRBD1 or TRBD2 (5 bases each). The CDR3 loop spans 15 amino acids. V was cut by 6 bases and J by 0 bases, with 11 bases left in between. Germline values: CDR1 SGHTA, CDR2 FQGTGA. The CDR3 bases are TGTGCCAGCAGTCGGGGACGGACGAACACCGGGGAGCTGTTTTTT. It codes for CASSRGRTNTGELFF.

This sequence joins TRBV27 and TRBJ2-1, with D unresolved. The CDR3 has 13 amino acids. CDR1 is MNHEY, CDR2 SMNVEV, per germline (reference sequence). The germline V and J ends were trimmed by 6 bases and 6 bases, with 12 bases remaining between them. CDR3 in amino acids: CASSRKLPNEQFF. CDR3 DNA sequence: TGTGCCAGCAGCCGGAAGCTCCCCAATGAGCAGTTCTTC.

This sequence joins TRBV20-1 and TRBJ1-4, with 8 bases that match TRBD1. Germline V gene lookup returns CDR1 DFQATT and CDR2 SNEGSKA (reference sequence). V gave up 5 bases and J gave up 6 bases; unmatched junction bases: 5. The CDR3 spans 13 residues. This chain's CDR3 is CSAWTGSDEKLFF. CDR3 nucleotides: TGCAGTGCTTGGACAGGGAGCGATGAAAAACTGTTTTTT.

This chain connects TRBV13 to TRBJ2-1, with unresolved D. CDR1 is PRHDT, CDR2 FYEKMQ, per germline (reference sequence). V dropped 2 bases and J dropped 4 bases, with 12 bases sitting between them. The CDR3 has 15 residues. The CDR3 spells CASSLPPRGYNEQFF. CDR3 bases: TGTGCCAGCAGCTTACCCCCACGCGGTTACAATGAGCAGTTCTTC.

CDR3 coding DNA: TGTGCCAGCAGCTTAGGCAGGATGATGGAAGATACGCAGTATTTT. It codes for CASSLGRMMEDTQYF. This chain connects TRBV11-3 to TRBJ2-3; no definite D call. The CDR3 contains 15 residues. Germline CDR1 reads SGHNT; CDR2 reads YENEEA. With 1 base removed from V and 5 bases from J, the gap between germline ends came to 13 bases.

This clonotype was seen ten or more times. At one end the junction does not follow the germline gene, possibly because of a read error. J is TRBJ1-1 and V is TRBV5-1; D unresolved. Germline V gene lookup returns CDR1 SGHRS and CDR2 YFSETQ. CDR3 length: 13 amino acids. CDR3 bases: TGTGCCAGCAGTTTTGAGGGGAACACTGAAGCTTTCTTT. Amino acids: CASSFEGNTEAFF. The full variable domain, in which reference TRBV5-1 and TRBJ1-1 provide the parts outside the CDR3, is KAGVTQTPRYLIKTRGQQVTLSCSPISGHRSVSWYQQTPGQGLQFLFEYFSETQRNKGNFPGRFSGRQFSNSRSEMNVSTLELGDSALYLCASSFEGNTEAFFGQGTRLTVV.

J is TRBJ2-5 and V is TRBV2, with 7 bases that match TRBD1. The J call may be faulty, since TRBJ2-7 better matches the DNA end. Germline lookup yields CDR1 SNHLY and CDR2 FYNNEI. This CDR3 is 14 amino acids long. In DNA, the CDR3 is TGTGCCAGCAGCTTAAGCAGGGGGTATAACGAGCAGTACTTC. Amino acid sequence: CASSLSRGYNEQYF.

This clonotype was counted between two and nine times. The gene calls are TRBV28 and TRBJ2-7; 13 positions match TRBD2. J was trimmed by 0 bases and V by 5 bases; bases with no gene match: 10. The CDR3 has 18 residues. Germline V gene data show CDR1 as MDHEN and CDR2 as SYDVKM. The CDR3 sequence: CASSAGLAGNYLSYEQYF. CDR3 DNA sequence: TGTGCCAGCAGTGCGGGACTAGCGGGGAATTACCTCTCCTACGAGCAGTACTTC.

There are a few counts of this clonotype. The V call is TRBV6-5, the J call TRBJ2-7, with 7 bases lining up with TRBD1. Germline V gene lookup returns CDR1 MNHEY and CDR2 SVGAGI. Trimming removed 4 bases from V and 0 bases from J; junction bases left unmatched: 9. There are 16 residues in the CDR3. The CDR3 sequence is CASSFDRTGLSYEQYF. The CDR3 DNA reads TGTGCCAGCAGTTTTGACCGGACAGGACTCTCCTACGAGCAGTACTTC.

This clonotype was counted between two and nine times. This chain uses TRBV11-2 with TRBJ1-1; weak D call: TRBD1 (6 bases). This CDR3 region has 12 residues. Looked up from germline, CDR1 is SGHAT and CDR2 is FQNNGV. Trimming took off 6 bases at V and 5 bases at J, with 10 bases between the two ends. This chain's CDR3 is CASRQGGTEAFF. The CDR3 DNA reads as TGTGCCAGCAGACAGGGCGGAACTGAAGCTTTCTTT.

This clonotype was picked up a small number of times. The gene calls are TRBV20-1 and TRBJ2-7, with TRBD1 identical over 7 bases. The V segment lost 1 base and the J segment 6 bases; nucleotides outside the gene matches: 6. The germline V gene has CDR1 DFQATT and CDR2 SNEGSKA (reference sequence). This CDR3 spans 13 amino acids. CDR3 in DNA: TGCAGTGCTAGAGTCGGGACAGAATGCGAGCAGTACTTC. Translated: CSARVGTECEQYF.

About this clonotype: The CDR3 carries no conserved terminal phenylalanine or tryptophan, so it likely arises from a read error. The CDR3 sequence: CASSLANNEQFL. CDR3 in DNA: TGTGCCAGCAGTTTGGCCAACAATGAGCAGTTCCTC. The gene calls are TRBV12-3 or TRBV12-4 and TRBJ2-1; D gene uncertain. The CDR3 covers 12 residues. The V gene lost 3 bases and the J gene lost 5 bases, with 5 bases spanning the gap.

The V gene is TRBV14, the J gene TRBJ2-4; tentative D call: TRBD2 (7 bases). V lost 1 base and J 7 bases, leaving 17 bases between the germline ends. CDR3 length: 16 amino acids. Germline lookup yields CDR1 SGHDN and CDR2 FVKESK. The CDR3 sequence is CASSQGPGGLENIQYF. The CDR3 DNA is TGTGCCAGCAGCCAAGGGCCGGGGGGCCTTGAGAACATTCAGTACTTC.

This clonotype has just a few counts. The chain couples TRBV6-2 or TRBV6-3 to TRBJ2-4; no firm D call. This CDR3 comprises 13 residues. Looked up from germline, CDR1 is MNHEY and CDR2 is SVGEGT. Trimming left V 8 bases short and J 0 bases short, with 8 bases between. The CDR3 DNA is TGTGCCAGCGCGGACGTAGCCAAAAACATTCAGTACTTC. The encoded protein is CASADVAKNIQYF.

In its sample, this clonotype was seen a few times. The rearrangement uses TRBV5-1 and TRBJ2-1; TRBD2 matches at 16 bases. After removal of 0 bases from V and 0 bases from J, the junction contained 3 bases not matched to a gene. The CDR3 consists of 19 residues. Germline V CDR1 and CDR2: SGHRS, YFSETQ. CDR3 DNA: TGCGCCAGCAGCTTGGCCGGGACTAGCGGGGGGGCCTCCTACAATGAGCAGTTCTTC. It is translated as CASSLAGTSGGASYNEQFF.

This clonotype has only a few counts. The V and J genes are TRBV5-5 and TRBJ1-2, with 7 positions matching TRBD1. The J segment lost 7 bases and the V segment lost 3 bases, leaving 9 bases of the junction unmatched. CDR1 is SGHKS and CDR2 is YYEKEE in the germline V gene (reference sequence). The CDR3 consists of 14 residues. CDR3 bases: TGTGCCAGCAGCTCGACCCCTCGACAGGGTGGCTACACCTTC. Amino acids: CASSSTPRQGGYTF.

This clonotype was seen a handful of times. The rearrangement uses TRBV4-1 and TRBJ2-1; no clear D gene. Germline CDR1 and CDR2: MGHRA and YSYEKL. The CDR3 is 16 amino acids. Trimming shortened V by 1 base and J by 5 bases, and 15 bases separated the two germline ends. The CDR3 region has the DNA TGCGCCAGCAGCCAAGGGCCCCGCCCCACACACAATGAGCAGTTCTTC. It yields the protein CASSQGPRPTHNEQFF.

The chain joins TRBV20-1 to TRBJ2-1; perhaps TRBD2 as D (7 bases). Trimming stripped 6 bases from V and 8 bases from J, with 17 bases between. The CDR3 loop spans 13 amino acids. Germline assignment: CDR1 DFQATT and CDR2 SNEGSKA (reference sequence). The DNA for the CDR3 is TGCAGTGCGGGTCGGGGGGCCGAGGATGAGCAGTTCTTC. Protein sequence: CSAGRGAEDEQFF.

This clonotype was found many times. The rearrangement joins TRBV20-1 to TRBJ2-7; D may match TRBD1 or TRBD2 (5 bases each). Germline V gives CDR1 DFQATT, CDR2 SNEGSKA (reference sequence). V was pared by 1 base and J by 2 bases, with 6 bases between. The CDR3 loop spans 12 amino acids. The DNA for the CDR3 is TGCAGTGCTAGAGTGGGGGCCTACGAGCAGTACTTC. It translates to CSARVGAYEQYF.